The 13 T cell receptor beta chains in this list originate from one sample, sequenced in a study of blood T cell repertoires in COVID-19. Only in-frame clones appear in the TCRdb table, and some are missing; sequencing was by immunoSEQ multiplex PCR. The table lists about 240,000 clones, approximately 78% of them singletons, with roughly an eighth in the top ten. The sequenced sample consisted of peripheral blood. Receptors originate from an older woman with active or convalescent COVID-19.

The rearrangement joins TRBV7-3 to TRBJ1-1, with a tentative D call TRBD1 (5 bases). V was clipped by 8 bases and J by 1 base, with 11 bases between them. Germline V gene data show CDR1 as SGHTA and CDR2 as FQGTGA. The CDR3 runs 13 residues. The CDR3 nucleotides read TGTGCCAGCGCCTCACAGGAGAACACTGAAGCTTTCTTT. Translating it yields CASASQENTEAFF.

This chain joins TRBV9 and TRBJ1-5, with 7 bases lining up with TRBD1. The CDR3 has 17 residues. The germline CDR1 and CDR2 sequences are SGDLS and YYNGEE. V shed 3 bases, J shed 1 base, and the junction held 10 bases outside the gene matches. CDR3 sequence reads: CASSEGDSPRSNQPQHF. CDR3 DNA: TGTGCCAGCAGCGAGGGGGACAGCCCTAGGAGCAATCAGCCCCAGCATTTT.

This clone was seen only once. The chain couples TRBV18 to TRBJ2-3; D might be TRBD1 (7 bases). CDR1 is KGHSH, CDR2 LQKENI, per germline. Trimming removed 3 bases from V and 0 bases from J, with 10 bases in between. The CDR3 runs 15 residues. The CDR3 DNA follows: TGTGCCAGCTCACCGGAGGGGGCTAGCACAGATACGCAGTATTTT. It is translated as CASSPEGASTDTQYF.

The chain employs TRBV2 and TRBJ1-2, with 9 bases aligning to TRBD1. The ends lost 6 bases at V and 2 bases at J; junction bases unmatched: 4. The CDR3 has 14 residues. The germline gives CDR1 SNHLY, CDR2 FYNNEI. This chain's CDR3 is CASRGQGMNYGYTF. The CDR3 region has the DNA TGTGCCAGCAGGGGACAGGGCATGAACTATGGCTACACCTTC.

The chain joins TRBV30 to TRBJ2-5; 7 bases agree with TRBD1. The junction had 2 bases not matched to a gene; V was cut back by 2 bases and J by 2 bases. Germline CDR1 GTSNPN, CDR2 SVGIG (reference sequence). This CDR3 is 13 amino acids long. The CDR3 loop is CAWSSGQQETQYF. The CDR3, as DNA: TGTGCCTGGAGTTCGGGACAGCAAGAGACCCAGTACTTC.

The chain links TRBV6-5 to TRBJ1-2, with 8 bases matching TRBD1. Germline V gives CDR1 MNHEY, CDR2 SVGAGI. After removal of 2 bases from V and 7 bases from J, the junction contained 3 bases not matched to a gene. The CDR3 loop spans 13 amino acids. As DNA, the CDR3 is TGTGCCAGCAGTTACCTGGACAGGGCTGGCTACACCTTC. This encodes CASSYLDRAGYTF.

The chain recombines TRBV7-2 with TRBJ2-7, with D possibly matching TRBD1 (5 bases). V was trimmed by 8 bases and J by 0 bases, leaving 14 bases between them. The V gene's germline CDR1 is SGHTA and CDR2 FQGNSA. This CDR3 contains 14 residues. The CDR3 region is CASAPADSSYEQYF. The CDR3 bases are TGTGCCAGCGCCCCGGCCGACAGCTCCTACGAGCAGTACTTC.

V usage is TRBV29-1 and J usage is TRBJ2-1, with D possibly matching TRBD1 (5 bases). The V end lost 5 bases, the J end lost 16 bases, and 15 bases lay between the germline ends. Germline loops: CDR1 SQVTM, CDR2 ANQGSEA. This CDR3 is 10 amino acids long. The CDR3, as DNA: TGCAGCGTTACCACCCGACGGACATTCTTC. Protein: CSVTTRRTFF.

This clone has more than one count but fewer than ten. This chain connects TRBV2 to TRBJ2-1, with TRBD2 as a possible D gene (6 bases). This CDR3 spans 12 amino acids. The ends were cut back, 6 bases at V and 6 bases at J, with 9 bases in the middle. Germline CDR1 is SNHLY and CDR2 is FYNNEI. CDR3 loop: CASRELANEQFF. The CDR3 DNA sequence: TGTGCCAGCAGGGAACTAGCCAATGAGCAGTTCTTC.

This chain uses TRBV27 with TRBJ2-2; the match to TRBD2 covers 9 bases. V lost 2 bases, J lost 6 bases, and 10 bases stayed unmatched. There are 17 residues in the CDR3. Germline CDR1 reads MNHEY; CDR2 reads SMNVEV (reference sequence). The CDR3 coding sequence is TGTGCCAGCAGTTTAAGGGCCCCGGGCGGGGGGGCCGGGGAGCTGTTTTTT. Its translation: CASSLRAPGGGAGELFF.

The chain carries TRBV7-2 and TRBJ2-2, with TRBD2 matching over 10 bases. From germline, CDR1 is SGHTA and CDR2 FQGNSA. The V and J ends lost 2 bases and 8 bases, in that order; junction bases with no gene match: 11. This CDR3 spans 17 amino acids. CDR3 DNA sequence: TGTGCCAGCAGCTTAATGGGTAGCGGGGGGCCAGGAGGGGAGCTGTTTTTT. This sequence encodes CASSLMGSGGPGGELFF.

The chain carries TRBV19 and TRBJ2-5; 9 bases align to TRBD1. The trim removed 5 bases at V and 2 bases at J, leaving 6 bases unmatched. Germline-derived CDR1 and CDR2 are LNHDA and SQIVND (reference sequence). CDR3 size: 15 residues. Written as DNA, the CDR3 is TGTGCCAGTAGTCTCGGACAGGGGCTACAAGAGACCCAGTACTTC. It yields the protein CASSLGQGLQETQYF.

The J gene is TRBJ2-5, the V gene TRBV7-6; TRBD2 matches at 14 bases. Trimming removed 0 bases from V and 3 bases from J; junction bases left unmatched: 12. Germline V lookup: CDR1 SGHVS, CDR2 FNYEAQ. The CDR3 runs 20 residues. CDR3 region: CASSLAGGGLAGATEETQYF. In nucleotides, the CDR3 is TGTGCCAGCAGCTTAGCGGGCGGGGGACTAGCGGGGGCCACGGAAGAGACCCAGTACTTC. The full variable domain, with the rest looked up from reference TRBV7-6 and TRBJ2-5, is GAGVSQSPRYKVTKRGQDVALRCDPISGHVSLYWYRQALGQGPEFLTYFNYEAQQDKSGLPNDRFSAERPEGSISTLTIQRTEQRDSAMYRCASSLAGGGLAGATEETQYFGPGTRLLVL.